This T cell receptor (beta chain) emerged from a study of patients and donors after allogeneic stem cell transplantation. V was clipped by 3 bases and J by 4 bases, with 9 bases between them. This CDR3 has 13 amino acids. The germline V gene has CDR1 MGHRA and CDR2 YSYEKL. TCRdb independently ran MiXCR on the RT-PCR reads; one entry per CDR3 protein. Among approximately 170,000 distinct CDR3 sequences listed, roughly 22% were seen once. Sequencing input: blood, either unsorted or a sorted T cell fraction (not recorded which). The TCR comes from a human donor who was either an allogeneic HSCT recipient or a stem cell or donor lymphocyte infusion donor (not recorded which). It is not recorded whose cells these are; they may come from a transplant donor. V and J are TRBV4-1 and TRBJ1-2, with D unresolved. In DNA form, the CDR3 reads TGCGCCAGCAGCCATGTAGATGTCTATGGCTACACCTTC. Protein: CASSHVDVYGYTF.